The 24 T cell receptor beta chains presented below share a single source sample, sequenced in a study of prognosis after radiotherapy for stage I lung cancer. Amplification of TCR beta CDR3 from genomic DNA used two-round multiplex PCR. Amplification during the initial PCR round employed primers specific to each TRBV and TRBJ gene. Each CDR3 protein is one row after TCRdb ran MiXCR on the multiplex PCR reads. Of about 14,000 distinct CDR3 sequences in the sample, 56% were seen once. This specimen consisted of PBMCs, obtained before or after stereotactic body radiation therapy (not recorded which). The receptors stem from a donor aged 50 or older with non-small cell lung cancer.

In the case of this clonotype: At one boundary the junction diverges from the germline segment, which might be a read error. This rearrangement joins TRBV6-2 or TRBV6-3 to TRBJ2-7; no definite D call. Germline V lookup: CDR1 MNHEY, CDR2 SVGEGT. The CDR3 covers 16 residues. CDR3 coding DNA: TGCGCCAGCAGTTACTCGTTTGCTCCTAGGCCCTACGAGCAGTACTTC. It encodes CASSYSFAPRPYEQYF.

As for this clonotype: Relative to the germline gene, one junction end is altered; a read error may explain this. The chain carries TRBV11-3 and TRBJ2-3; no clear D. The CDR3 has 13 residues. Germline CDR1 reads SGHNT; CDR2 reads YENEEA. The CDR3 here is CSSSPRWLDTQYF. In DNA form, the CDR3 reads TGTTCCAGCAGCCCCCGGTGGTTGGATACGCAGTATTTT.

This clonotype ranks as medium-sized. The rearrangement joins TRBV19 to TRBJ2-2; 12 nucleotides align to TRBD2. After removal of 8 bases from V and 1 base from J, the junction contained 8 bases not matched to a gene. Germline V gene sequence: CDR1 LNHDA, CDR2 SQIVND (reference sequence). The CDR3 spans 17 residues. CDR3 DNA: TGTGCCAGTTGTCTAGCGGGAGGGCCGTTGAACACCGGGGAGCTGTTTTTT. As protein: CASCLAGGPLNTGELFF.

This clonotype was detected a few times. A single base separates this from a much larger clone, so it may be a read error. The V call is TRBV24-1, the J call TRBJ2-2; 12 bases are a match to TRBD2. With 5 bases clipped from V and 5 bases from J, the junction kept 5 bases outside the gene matches. This CDR3 comprises 16 residues. The germline V gene has CDR1 KGHDR and CDR2 SFDVKD. Here the CDR3 reads CATSVPGTSGTGELFF. In DNA form, the CDR3 reads TGTGCCACCAGTGTCCCCGGGACTAGCGGGACCGGGGAGCTGTTTTTT.

The chain couples TRBV19 to TRBJ2-4, with 7 bases aligning to TRBD2. This CDR3 is built from 18 residues. J was trimmed by 2 bases and V by 5 bases; bases with no gene match: 15. The germline V gene encodes CDR1 LNHDA and CDR2 SQIVND (reference sequence). DNA for the CDR3: TGTGCCAGTAGTCCCTATACCGCAGCGGGGAGGACCAAAAACATTCAGTACTTC. Amino acid sequence: CASSPYTAAGRTKNIQYF. Full variable domain (remainder filled in from reference TRBV19 and TRBJ2-4): DGGITQSPKYLFRKEGQNVTLSCEQNLNHDAMYWYRQDPGQGLRLIYYSQIVNDFQKGDIAEGYSVSREKKESFPLTVTSAQKNPTAFYLCASSPYTAAGRTKNIQYFGAGTRLSVL.

This clonotype is judged medium-sized (0.01 to 0.1%). The V and J genes are TRBV20-1 and TRBJ2-7; D unclear. CDR1 and CDR2 from the germline V gene are DFQATT and SNEGSKA (reference sequence). The germline V and J ends were trimmed by 5 bases and 4 bases, with 9 bases remaining between them. The CDR3 has 11 amino acids. The CDR3 is CSAGVQYEQYF. For the CDR3, the DNA is TGCAGTGCTGGGGTCCAATACGAGCAGTACTTC.

This clonotype is labeled medium-sized. The chain carries TRBV12-5 and TRBJ2-7, with D maybe TRBD2 (6 bases). Germline V gene lookup returns CDR1 LGHNT and CDR2 FRNRAP. V was shortened by 7 bases and J by 6 bases, with 19 bases between the two germline ends. The CDR3 length is 14 residues. Written as DNA, the CDR3 is TGTGCTAGTGCCCGGTTAGAGGGACTCGGCGAGCAGTACTTC. Translation gives CASARLEGLGEQYF.

V gene TRBV27 combines with J gene TRBJ2-7, with 7 bases matching TRBD2. This CDR3 comprises 18 residues. Germline V gene data show CDR1 as MNHEY and CDR2 as SMNVEV (reference sequence). Trimming took 5 bases from V and 5 from J; bases not matched to a gene: 21. The CDR3 sequence is CASSPPSHTGGVTDEQYF. The CDR3 region has the DNA TGTGCCAGCAGTCCCCCATCCCATACGGGGGGAGTTACCGACGAGCAGTACTTC.

This clonotype was counted many times. The chain uses TRBV12-3 or TRBV12-4 and TRBJ1-1; D might be TRBD1 (6 bases). V lost 1 base and J 3 bases, leaving 18 bases between the germline ends. The CDR3 is 17 residues long. The CDR3 sequence is CASSLGRGGGKDTEAFF. The CDR3 nucleotides are TGTGCCAGCAGTTTAGGCAGGGGCGGGGGTAAGGACACTGAAGCTTTCTTT.

In this sample, this clonotype is medium-sized. The rearrangement links TRBV11-2 to TRBJ2-7; tentatively, D is TRBD1 (6 bases). Germline V gives CDR1 SGHAT, CDR2 FQNNGV. V was pared by 0 bases and J by 6 bases, with 12 bases between. The CDR3 spans 14 residues. The CDR3 here is CASSLDQGFFEQYF. CDR3 in DNA: TGTGCCAGCAGCTTAGATCAGGGGTTCTTCGAGCAGTACTTC.

V gene TRBV9 combines with J gene TRBJ2-2; the match to TRBD1 covers 7 bases. Losses at the gene ends were 7 bases for V and 2 bases for J; bases not matched to a gene: 8. Germline CDR1 is SGDLS and CDR2 is YYNGEE. The CDR3 extends over 15 amino acids. For the CDR3, the DNA is TGTGCCAGCGACGCCGGGACAGTTAACACCGGGGAGCTGTTTTTT. Protein sequence: CASDAGTVNTGELFF.

This clonotype rates as medium-sized. J is TRBJ2-1 and V is TRBV25-1; D may be TRBD1 (6 bases). CDR1 and CDR2 from the germline V gene are MGHDK and SYGVNS. V was trimmed by 7 bases and J by 5 bases, leaving 15 bases between them. The CDR3 contains 14 residues. The CDR3 loop is CASNQQGWNNEQFF. Written as DNA, the CDR3 is TGTGCCAGCAATCAACAGGGATGGAACAATGAGCAGTTCTTC.

The V gene is TRBV19, the J gene TRBJ2-1; no clear D gene. This CDR3 has 13 residues. V shed 3 bases and J shed 2 bases, with 5 bases lying between them. Germline V CDR1 and CDR2: LNHDA, SQIVND (reference sequence). This CDR3 is CASSISPYNEQFF. CDR3 bases: TGTGCCAGTAGTATTTCTCCCTACAATGAGCAGTTCTTC.

In the case of this clonotype: A far larger clone is just one base off, so this is likely a read error. V usage is TRBV6-4 and J usage is TRBJ1-5; D is undetermined. Germline V gene sequence: CDR1 MRHNA, CDR2 SNTAGT. This CDR3 has 15 residues. DNA of the CDR3: TGTGCCAGCAGGGAACAGAGGTTGGGAAATCAGCCCCAGAATTTT. Translated, it gives CASREQRLGNQPQNF.

V usage is TRBV6-2 or TRBV6-3 and J usage is TRBJ2-3; 7 bases are a match to TRBD1. Germline V gives CDR1 MNHEY, CDR2 SVGEGT. The J segment lost 6 bases and the V segment lost 2 bases, leaving 5 bases of the junction unmatched. CDR3 length equals 14 residues. CDR3 sequence reads: CASSYVTGTDTQYF. CDR3 nucleotide sequence: TGTGCCAGCAGTTACGTGACAGGGACCGATACGCAGTATTTT.

This chain links TRBV2 with TRBJ2-7, with a tentative D call TRBD1 (6 bases). The CDR3 runs to 15 residues. Germline CDR1 and CDR2: SNHLY and FYNNEI. Trimming stripped 6 bases from V and 2 bases from J, with 17 bases between. The CDR3 region is CASSVGHGSAYEQYF. DNA of the CDR3: TGTGCCAGCAGCGTGGGACACGGGTCGGCCTACGAGCAGTACTTC.

This chain connects TRBV18 to TRBJ2-2; tentative D call: TRBD2 (6 bases). This CDR3 has 13 amino acids. Germline V gene sequence: CDR1 KGHSH, CDR2 LQKENI. V was trimmed by 6 bases and J by 6 bases, leaving 11 bases between them. The CDR3 spells CASSLAGSGELFF. CDR3 in DNA: TGTGCCAGCTCTCTGGCGGGGTCCGGGGAGCTGTTTTTT. Variable domain in full (rest from reference TRBV18 and TRBJ2-2): NAGVMQNPRHLVRRRGQEARLRCSPMKGHSHVYWYRQLPEEGLKFMVYLQKENIIDESGMPKERFSAEFPKEGPSILRIQQVVRGDSAAYFCASSLAGSGELFFGEGSRLTVL.

In its sample, this clonotype was seen once. Given a far larger clone just one base away, this is likely a sequencing read error. For the CDR3, the DNA is TGTGCCACTCGGGACAGGGGCAAAGATACGCAGTATTTT. This gives the protein CATRDRGKDTQYF. This rearrangement joins TRBV6-5 to TRBJ2-3, with 10 bases fitting TRBD1. There are 13 residues in the CDR3. V was pared by 10 bases and J by 5 bases, with 6 bases of the junction left unmatched. Looked up from germline, CDR1 is MNHEY and CDR2 is SVGAGI.

This clonotype is medium-sized in the sample. This chain uses TRBV4-3 with TRBJ1-3; a weak D match, TRBD1 (5 bases). The germline CDR1 and CDR2 sequences are LGHNA and YSLEER. The CDR3 consists of 17 residues. V was trimmed by 1 base and J by 1 base, leaving 14 bases between them. For the CDR3, the DNA is TGCGCCAGCAGCCAAGGAATCGGGGGGTGGTCTGGAAACACCATATATTTT. Amino acids: CASSQGIGGWSGNTIYF.

As concerns this clonotype: The germline gene is not matched at one end of the junction; a read error may be the cause. The rearrangement uses TRBV28 and TRBJ2-2; a possible D gene is TRBD2 (6 bases). CDR1 MDHEN and CDR2 SYDVKM come from the germline V gene. This CDR3 spans 14 amino acids. Here the CDR3 DNA reads TGTGCCATCAGTTTGGGGGGATTGACCGGGGAGCTTTTTTTT. This gives the protein CAISLGGLTGELFF.

This clonotype has just one count. CDR3 DNA: TGTGCCAGCAGTTCACCCTTGAACACTGAAGCTTTCTTT. This gives the protein CASSSPLNTEAFF. The V and J genes are TRBV28 and TRBJ1-1; no clear D gene. This CDR3 comprises 13 residues. CDR1 and CDR2 (germline): MDHEN, SYDVKM. The germline V and J ends were trimmed by 4 bases and 0 bases, with 6 bases remaining between them.

Of note for this clonotype: A far larger clone is one base from this, pointing to a likely read error. This chain uses TRBV6-4 with TRBJ2-1, with 7 bases aligning to TRBD1. This CDR3 has 14 residues. Germline V CDR1 and CDR2: MRHNA, SNTAGT. CDR3 protein: CASSYTGDWNEHFF. The CDR3 nucleotides are TGTGCCAGCAGTTACACAGGGGATTGGAATGAGCATTTCTTC.

V gene TRBV12-3 or TRBV12-4 combines with J gene TRBJ2-7; a weak D match, TRBD1 (6 bases). The V and J ends lost 4 bases and 8 bases respectively, with 15 bases between them. The CDR3 extends over 13 amino acids. The CDR3 protein is CASSSLQGWKQYF. The DNA for the CDR3 is TGTGCCAGCAGTTCTTTACAGGGATGGAAGCAGTACTTC.

With respect to this clonotype: The likely explanation is a read error, given a far larger clone one base away. This chain connects TRBV6-1 to TRBJ2-1; 11 bases map to TRBD2. This CDR3 has 17 amino acids. V dropped 5 bases and J dropped 4; count of bases not matched to a gene: 10. Germline V lookup: CDR1 MNHNS, CDR2 SASEGT. The CDR3 nucleotides read TGTGCCAGCAGTTACGGTAGCGGGAGGGCCGCATACAATGAGCAGTTCTTC. It translates to CASSYGSGRAAYNEQFF.